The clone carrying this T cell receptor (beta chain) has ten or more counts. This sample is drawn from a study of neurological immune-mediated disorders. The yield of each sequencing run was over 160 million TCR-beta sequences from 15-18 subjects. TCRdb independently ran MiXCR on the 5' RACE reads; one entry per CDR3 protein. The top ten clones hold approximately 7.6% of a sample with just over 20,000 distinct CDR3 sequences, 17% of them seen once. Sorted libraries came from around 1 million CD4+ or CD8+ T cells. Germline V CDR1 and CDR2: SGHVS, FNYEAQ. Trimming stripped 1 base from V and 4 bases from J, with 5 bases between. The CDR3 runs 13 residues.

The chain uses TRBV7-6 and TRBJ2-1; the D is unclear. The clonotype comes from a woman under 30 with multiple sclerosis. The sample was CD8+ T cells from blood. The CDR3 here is CASSLGRYNEQFF. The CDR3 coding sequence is TGTGCCAGCAGCTTAGGCAGGTACAATGAGCAGTTCTTC.